This T cell receptor (beta chain) is from a study of blood T cell repertoires in COVID-19. Study-level background: Nucleic acid was either cDNA or gDNA, and it came from T cells, B-cell-depleted T cells, or PBMCs.

Residents of about two dozen US areas, aged roughly 18 to 89 years, made up the participants. Participants had their cohort set by participant-reported clinical history. The assay was immunoSEQ multiplex PCR, and TCRdb's table has in-frame clones only and misses some. Of roughly 190,000 clones in the sample, approximately 79% were seen once. This CDR3 contains 16 residues. Trimming shortened V by 6 bases and J by 6 bases, and 21 bases separated the two germline ends. Per germline, CDR1 MDHEN and CDR2 SYDVKM. The sequence derives from a woman aged 55 to 70 with acute COVID-19. The chain recombines TRBV28 with TRBJ1-5, with a tentative D call TRBD1 (6 bases). Input material: PBMCs or T cells enriched from blood (not recorded which). The DNA for the CDR3 is TGTGCCAGCAGAATCGGGCAGGCAGGGGTTGGTCAGCCCCAGCATTTT. This codes for CASRIGQAGVGQPQHF.